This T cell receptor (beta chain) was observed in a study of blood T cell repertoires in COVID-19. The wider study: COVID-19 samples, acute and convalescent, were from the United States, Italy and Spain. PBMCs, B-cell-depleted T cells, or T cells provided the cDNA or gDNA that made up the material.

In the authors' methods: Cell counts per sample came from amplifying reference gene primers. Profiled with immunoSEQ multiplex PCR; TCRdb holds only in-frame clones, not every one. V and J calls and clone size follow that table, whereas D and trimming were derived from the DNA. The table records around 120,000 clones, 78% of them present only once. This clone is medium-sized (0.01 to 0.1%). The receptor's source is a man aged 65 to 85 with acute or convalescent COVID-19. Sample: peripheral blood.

The CDR3 nucleotides read TGTGCCAGCAGTAAACACGTAGCCGGGACAGGGGCCCCGGGGTATGGCTACACCTTC. Translating it yields CASSKHVAGTGAPGYGYTF. The chain links TRBV27 to TRBJ1-2; TRBD1 aligns across 10 bases. CDR1 is MNHEY, CDR2 SMNVEV, per germline (reference sequence). The CDR3 has 19 residues. V lost 5 bases, J lost 5 bases, and 20 bases stayed unmatched.